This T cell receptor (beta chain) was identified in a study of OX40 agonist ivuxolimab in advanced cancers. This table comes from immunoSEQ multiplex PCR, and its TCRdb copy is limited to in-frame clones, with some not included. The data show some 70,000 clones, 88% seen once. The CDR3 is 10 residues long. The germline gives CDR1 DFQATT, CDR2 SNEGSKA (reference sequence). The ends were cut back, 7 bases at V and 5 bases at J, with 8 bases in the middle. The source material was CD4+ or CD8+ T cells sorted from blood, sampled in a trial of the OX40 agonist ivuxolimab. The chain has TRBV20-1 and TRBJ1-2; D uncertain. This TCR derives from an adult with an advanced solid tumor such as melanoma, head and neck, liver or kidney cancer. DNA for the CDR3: TGCAGTGGAATCCTGTATGGCTACACCTTC. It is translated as CSGILYGYTF.